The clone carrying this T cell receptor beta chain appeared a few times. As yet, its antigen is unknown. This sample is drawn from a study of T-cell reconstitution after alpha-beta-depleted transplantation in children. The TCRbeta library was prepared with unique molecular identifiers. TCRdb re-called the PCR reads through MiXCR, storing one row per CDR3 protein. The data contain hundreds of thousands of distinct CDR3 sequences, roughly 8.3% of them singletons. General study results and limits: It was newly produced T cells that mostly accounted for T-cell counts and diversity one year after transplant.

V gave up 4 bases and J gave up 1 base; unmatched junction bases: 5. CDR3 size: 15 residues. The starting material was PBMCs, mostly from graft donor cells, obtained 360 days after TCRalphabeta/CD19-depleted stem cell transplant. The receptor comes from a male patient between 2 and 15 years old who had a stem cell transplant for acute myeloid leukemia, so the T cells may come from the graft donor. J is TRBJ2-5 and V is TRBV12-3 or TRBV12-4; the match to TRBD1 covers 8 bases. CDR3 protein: CASSSPGTGQETQYF. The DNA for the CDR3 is TGTGCCAGCAGTTCCCCCGGGACAGGCCAAGAGACCCAGTACTTC.